This T cell receptor beta chain derives from a study of control samples from healthy donors and cancer patients. CDR3 length: 16 residues. The germline gives CDR1 LGHNA, CDR2 YSLEER. The trim removed 6 bases at V and 1 base at J, leaving 8 bases unmatched. The table came from immunoSEQ multiplex PCR; TCRdb's copy has only in-frame clones and leaves some out. In the table there are fewer than 500,000 clones, 80% to 95% of which are singletons. This clone appeared once. The chain carries TRBV4-3 and TRBJ2-1; 8 bases align to TRBD1. The specimen sequenced was PBMCs. The sequence was obtained from a middle-aged man with head and neck cancer. CDR3 DNA sequence: TGCGCCAGCAGTCCGACAGGGGAGAGATCCTACAATGAGCAGTTCTTC. It translates to CASSPTGERSYNEQFF.